One and the same sample provided the 25 T cell receptor beta chains below, sequenced in a study of shared T cell receptors in the human thymus. Method: immunoSEQ multiplex PCR; TCRdb's copy keeps in-frame clones and lacks some. Of hundreds of thousands of clones listed, 70% to 90% were seen once; the top ten hold over 0.008%. These same data were also listed under a study on human thymus T cells.

Sequenced material: thymocytes. These receptors all come from a girl under two years old with a congenital heart defect.

The chain couples TRBV11-2 to TRBJ2-3; no definite D call. Germline values: CDR1 SGHAT, CDR2 FQNNGV. CDR3 length: 13 residues. V lost 2 bases and J 4 bases, leaving 7 bases between the germline ends. This CDR3 reads CASSLNSSDTQYF. The CDR3 DNA is TGTGCCAGCAGCTTAAATTCCTCAGATACGCAGTATTTT. The full variable domain, completed using reference TRBV11-2 and TRBJ2-3, is EAGVAQSPRYKIIEKRQSVAFWCNPISGHATLYWYQQILGQGPKLLIQFQNNGVVDDSQLPKDRFSAERLKGVDSTLKIQPAKLEDSAVYLCASSLNSSDTQYFGPGTRLTVL.

The gene calls are TRBV18 and TRBJ1-5; D perhaps matches TRBD1 (6 bases). V lost 1 base and J lost 6, with 10 bases in between. Germline V gene data show CDR1 as KGHSH and CDR2 as LQKENI. This CDR3 is built from 14 residues. The CDR3 protein is CASSPHGGAQPQHF. DNA for the CDR3: TGTGCCAGCTCACCACACGGGGGGGCTCAGCCCCAGCATTTT.

V is TRBV28 and J is TRBJ2-3; perhaps TRBD2 as D (6 bases). Trimming took 4 bases from V and 0 from J, leaving 20 bases between them. The CDR3 runs 18 residues. In germline, CDR1 is MDHEN, CDR2 SYDVKM. The CDR3 loop is CASSSPYVAETSTDTQYF. The CDR3 nucleotides read TGTGCCAGCAGTTCCCCCTATGTAGCGGAAACTAGCACAGATACGCAGTATTTT.

Here the CDR3 reads CAISAGTGTGNTIYF. CDR3 bases: TGTGCCATCAGTGCCGGGACAGGAACTGGAAACACCATATATTTT. V and J are TRBV10-3 and TRBJ1-3; 8 nucleotides match TRBD1. This CDR3 has 15 amino acids. The trim removed 4 bases at V and 2 bases at J, leaving 4 bases unmatched. Germline V gives CDR1 ENHRY, CDR2 SYGVKD.

The chain employs TRBV19 and TRBJ2-2; weak D call: TRBD2 (5 bases). Germline V lookup: CDR1 LNHDA, CDR2 SQIVND (reference sequence). CDR3 length equals 14 residues. Between the trimmed V and J ends, which lost 1 base and 6 bases, there was a span of 9 bases. CDR3 protein: CASSIGGIAGELFF. In DNA form, the CDR3 reads TGTGCCAGTAGTATAGGAGGGATCGCCGGGGAGCTGTTTTTT. Full variable domain (outside the CDR3, taken from reference TRBV19 and TRBJ2-2): DGGITQSPKYLFRKEGQNVTLSCEQNLNHDAMYWYRQDPGQGLRLIYYSQIVNDFQKGDIAEGYSVSREKKESFPLTVTSAQKNPTAFYLCASSIGGIAGELFFGEGSRLTVL.

The V and J genes are TRBV5-6 and TRBJ2-2, with 13 bases lining up with TRBD2. The CDR3 covers 16 residues. Germline V gene data show CDR1 as SGHDT and CDR2 as YYEEEE. Trimming at V came to 3 bases and at J to 1 base, leaving 0 bases not matched to a gene. CDR3 DNA: TGTGCCAGCAGCTGGACTAGCGGGAGGAACACCGGGGAGCTGTTTTTT. Translating gives CASSWTSGRNTGELFF.

The rearrangement links TRBV10-3 to TRBJ1-4; 8 nucleotides line up with TRBD1. Germline V gene sequence: CDR1 ENHRY, CDR2 SYGVKD. The trim removed 0 bases at V and 3 bases at J, leaving 6 bases unmatched. The CDR3 runs 17 residues. CDR3 sequence: CAISESGGQGSNEKLFF. The CDR3 nucleotides are TGTGCCATCAGTGAGTCTGGCGGACAGGGCTCTAATGAAAAACTGTTTTTT.

The chain links TRBV15 to TRBJ2-1; D is possibly TRBD2 (7 bases). Trimming left V 4 bases short and J 8 bases short, with 27 bases between. CDR1 LNHNV and CDR2 YYDKDF come from the germline V gene (reference sequence). The CDR3 runs to 18 residues. For the CDR3, the DNA is TGTGCCACCAGCAAGGGCACACGGGGGGCCCTTCGTGGCCATGAGCAGTTCTTC. Residues: CATSKGTRGALRGHEQFF.

The genes are TRBV5-1 and TRBJ1-2; D is perhaps TRBD1 (5 bases). The V gene lost 4 bases and the J gene lost 2 bases, with 12 bases spanning the gap. This CDR3 has 14 amino acids. Germline loops: CDR1 SGHRS, CDR2 YFSETQ. CDR3 in DNA: TGCGCCAGCAGCCTTCCCAAGGGGAACTATGGCTACACCTTC. As protein: CASSLPKGNYGYTF.

The V gene is TRBV4-1, the J gene TRBJ2-1; 8 nucleotides agree with TRBD1. The ends lost 3 bases at V and 7 bases at J; junction bases unmatched: 5. This CDR3 has 14 residues. From germline, CDR1 is MGHRA and CDR2 YSYEKL. The CDR3 bases are TGCGCCAGCAGCCACCGGACAGGGCGAAATGAGCAGTTCTTC. Translating it yields CASSHRTGRNEQFF.

This sequence joins TRBV6-5 and TRBJ2-7, with a possible D match to TRBD1 (6 bases). The CDR3 consists of 15 residues. In germline, CDR1 is MNHEY, CDR2 SVGAGI. V lost 2 bases to trimming and J lost 2 bases, with 13 bases between them. The CDR3 coding sequence is TGTGCCAGCAGTTACCCCTCTAGGACAGCCTACGAGCAGTACTTC. Its translation is CASSYPSRTAYEQYF.

The chain combines TRBV2 with TRBJ2-5; D uncertain. Trimming shortened V by 1 base and J by 4 bases, and 13 bases separated the two germline ends. The V gene's germline CDR1 is SNHLY and CDR2 FYNNEI. CDR3 length equals 15 residues. CDR3 in amino acids: CASSEGIGSTETQYF. CDR3 DNA: TGTGCCAGCAGTGAAGGGATCGGGTCAACAGAGACCCAGTACTTC. Drawing the rest from reference TRBV2 and TRBJ2-5, the complete variable domain is EPEVTQTPSHQVTQMGQEVILRCVPISNHLYFYWYRQILGQKVEFLVSFYNNEISEKSEIFDDQFSVERPDGSNFTLKIRSTKLEDSAMYFCASSEGIGSTETQYFGPGTRLLVL.

The CDR3 protein is CAISERTWTVLSGGYTF. DNA of the CDR3: TGTGCCATCAGTGAAAGGACCTGGACAGTCCTCTCGGGAGGCTACACCTTC. This chain links TRBV10-3 with TRBJ1-2; tentative D call: TRBD1 (6 bases). Germline V gene lookup returns CDR1 ENHRY and CDR2 SYGVKD. This CDR3 contains 17 residues. The V gene lost 3 bases and the J gene lost 8 bases, with 25 bases spanning the gap.

The table lists this clone with a few counts. The rearrangement links TRBV6-1 to TRBJ2-7, with 8 bases fitting TRBD1. V trimming: 6 bases; J trimming: 4 bases; junction bases outside the gene matches: 11. Germline lookup yields CDR1 MNHNS and CDR2 SASEGT. The CDR3 is 15 residues long. The DNA for the CDR3 is TGTGCCAGCAGGCGCAACAGGGGGGACTTTTACGAGCAGTACTTC. Translated, it gives CASRRNRGDFYEQYF.

This rearrangement joins TRBV5-1 to TRBJ1-2; 7 bases agree with TRBD1. V lost 2 bases to trimming and J lost 8 bases; unmatched junction nucleotides: 15. The CDR3 length is 16 residues. The germline V gene has CDR1 SGHRS and CDR2 YFSETQ. The CDR3, as DNA: TGCGCCAGCAGCTTCCGCTACCCGACAGGGCCCCTCGGCTACACCTTC. It yields the protein CASSFRYPTGPLGYTF.

The chain couples TRBV4-1 to TRBJ1-6; D is undetermined. CDR1 is MGHRA, CDR2 YSYEKL, per germline. This CDR3 comprises 18 residues. V lost 4 bases and J 8 bases, leaving 24 bases between the germline ends. The CDR3 DNA is TGCGCCAGCAGCCGCCTGTCTGGCGGCCGCCGCCCGGATTCACCCCTCCACTTT. Encoded protein: CASSRLSGGRRPDSPLHF.

V is TRBV4-3 and J is TRBJ1-2, with D possibly being TRBD1 (6 bases). V lost 0 bases to trimming and J lost 3 bases, with 17 bases between them. The germline V gene has CDR1 LGHNA and CDR2 YSLEER. The CDR3 covers 17 residues. As DNA, the CDR3 is TGCGCCAGCAGCCAAGATTATGACAGGTGTTGGGACTATGGCTACACCTTC. Protein product: CASSQDYDRCWDYGYTF.

This sequence joins TRBV5-1 and TRBJ1-1; 8 nucleotides match TRBD1. The V and J ends lost 3 bases and 6 bases, in that order; junction bases with no gene match: 10. The germline V gene encodes CDR1 SGHRS and CDR2 YFSETQ. The length of the CDR3 is 15 residues. CDR3 sequence reads: CASSSLQGVLAEAFF. CDR3 nucleotides: TGCGCCAGCAGCTCGCTACAGGGGGTCTTGGCTGAAGCTTTCTTT.

As regards this clone: Other DNA sequences of this sample code for an identical CDR3. This sequence joins TRBV4-1 and TRBJ1-6, with D uncertain. The length of the CDR3 is 14 residues. Germline V CDR1 and CDR2: MGHRA, YSYEKL. V was clipped by 2 bases and J by 7 bases, with 9 bases between them. CDR3 residues: CASSQWQANSPLHF. CDR3 sequence (DNA): TGCGCCAGCAGCCAATGGCAGGCAAATTCACCCCTCCACTTT.

This clone was recorded once. V gene TRBV6-6 combines with J gene TRBJ1-2; a weak D match, TRBD1 (6 bases). Germline assignment: CDR1 MNHNY and CDR2 SVGAGI (reference sequence). There are 16 residues in the CDR3. Trimming pared 6 bases from V and 2 bases from J, leaving 19 bases between. Here the CDR3 DNA reads TGTGCCAGCAGCCCCGACGGTGGGGGACAAAACTATGGCTACACCTTC. This codes for CASSPDGGGQNYGYTF.

This chain connects TRBV4-1 to TRBJ2-2; D gene ambiguous. The CDR3 totals 18 residues. Germline V lookup: CDR1 MGHRA, CDR2 YSYEKL. V gave up 4 bases and J gave up 1 base, with 19 bases separating them. This CDR3 is CASSPTLPLHLNTGELFF. The DNA of the CDR3 is TGCGCCAGCAGCCCTACCCTTCCACTTCATTTGAACACCGGGGAGCTGTTTTTT.

The rearrangement uses TRBV13 and TRBJ2-6; no reliable D call. Germline CDR1 and CDR2: PRHDT and FYEKMQ (reference sequence). V gave up 4 bases and J gave up 4 bases, with 5 bases separating them. The CDR3 contains 13 residues. CDR3 loop: CASSWLGANVLTF. In DNA, the CDR3 is TGTGCCAGCAGCTGGCTCGGGGCCAACGTCCTGACTTTC.

The chain combines TRBV7-2 with TRBJ1-1; 7 positions agree with TRBD1. The germline V gene encodes CDR1 SGHTA and CDR2 FQGNSA. After removal of 3 bases from V and 4 bases from J, the junction contained 14 bases not matched to a gene. The CDR3 contains 17 residues. CDR3 residues: CASSFYRFQQGPTEAFF. DNA for the CDR3: TGTGCCAGCAGCTTCTACCGCTTCCAACAGGGGCCCACTGAAGCTTTCTTT.

This clone was found a few times. This rearrangement joins TRBV5-6 to TRBJ1-2, with a tentative D call TRBD1 (5 bases). CDR1 and CDR2 from the germline V gene are SGHDT and YYEEEE. The CDR3 totals 14 residues. V was pared by 4 bases and J by 7 bases, with 17 bases between. For the CDR3, the DNA is TGTGCCAGCAGCCGCTATCTCGACAGCTTTGGCTACACCTTC. It encodes CASSRYLDSFGYTF.

This clone has a single count. The genes are TRBV5-4 and TRBJ2-3, with D possibly TRBD2 on 6 matching bases. Trimming removed 4 bases at V and 0 bases at J, with 27 bases between. The CDR3 is made up of 20 amino acids. Germline V gene data show CDR1 as SGHNT and CDR2 as YYREEE (reference sequence). The CDR3 spells CASSPGPTSLHSPSTDTQYF. In DNA form, the CDR3 reads TGTGCCAGCAGCCCCGGGCCAACTAGCCTACACTCCCCTAGCACAGATACGCAGTATTTT. Full variable domain (missing parts from reference TRBV5-4 and TRBJ2-3): ETGVTQSPTHLIKTRGQQVTLRCSSQSGHNTVSWYQQALGQGPQFIFQYYREEENGRGNFPPRFSGLQFPNYSSELNVNALELDDSALYLCASSPGPTSLHSPSTDTQYFGPGTRLTVL.